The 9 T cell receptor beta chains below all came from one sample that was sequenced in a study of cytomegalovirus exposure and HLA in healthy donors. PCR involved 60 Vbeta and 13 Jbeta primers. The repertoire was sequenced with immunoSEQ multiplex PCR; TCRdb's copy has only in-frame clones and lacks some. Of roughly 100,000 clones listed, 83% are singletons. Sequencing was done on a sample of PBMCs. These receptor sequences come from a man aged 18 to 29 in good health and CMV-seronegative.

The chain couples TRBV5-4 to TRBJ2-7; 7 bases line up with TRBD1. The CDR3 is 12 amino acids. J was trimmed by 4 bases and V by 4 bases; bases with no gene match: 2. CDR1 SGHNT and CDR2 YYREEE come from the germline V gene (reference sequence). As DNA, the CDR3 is TGTGCCAGCAGCAAGACAGGGTACGAGCAGTACTTC. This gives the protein CASSKTGYEQYF.

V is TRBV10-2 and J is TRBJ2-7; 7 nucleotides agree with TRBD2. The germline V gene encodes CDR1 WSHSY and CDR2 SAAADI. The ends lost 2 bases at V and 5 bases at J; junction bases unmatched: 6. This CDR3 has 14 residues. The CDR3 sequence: CASSENGRGNEQYF. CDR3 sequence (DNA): TGCGCCAGCAGTGAGAATGGGAGGGGCAACGAGCAGTACTTC.

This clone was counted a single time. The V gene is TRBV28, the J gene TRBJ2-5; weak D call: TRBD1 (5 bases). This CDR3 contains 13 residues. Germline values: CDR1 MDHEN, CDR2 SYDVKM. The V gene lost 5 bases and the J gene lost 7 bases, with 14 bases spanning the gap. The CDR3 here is CASSRGADGTQYF. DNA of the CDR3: TGTGCCAGCAGTAGGGGCGCCGACGGGACCCAGTACTTC.

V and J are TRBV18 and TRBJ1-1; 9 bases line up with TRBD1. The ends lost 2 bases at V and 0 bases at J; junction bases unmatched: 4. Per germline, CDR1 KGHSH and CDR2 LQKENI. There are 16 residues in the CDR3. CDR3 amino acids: CASSPRDRALNTEAFF. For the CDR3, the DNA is TGTGCCAGCTCACCAAGGGACAGGGCCCTGAACACTGAAGCTTTCTTT.

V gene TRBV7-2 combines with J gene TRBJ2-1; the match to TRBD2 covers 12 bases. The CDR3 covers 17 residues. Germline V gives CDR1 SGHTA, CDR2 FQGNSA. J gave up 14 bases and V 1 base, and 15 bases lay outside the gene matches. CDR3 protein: CASSLVLLAGGWGREFF. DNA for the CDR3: TGTGCCAGCAGCTTAGTGTTGCTAGCGGGAGGGTGGGGTAGGGAGTTCTTC.

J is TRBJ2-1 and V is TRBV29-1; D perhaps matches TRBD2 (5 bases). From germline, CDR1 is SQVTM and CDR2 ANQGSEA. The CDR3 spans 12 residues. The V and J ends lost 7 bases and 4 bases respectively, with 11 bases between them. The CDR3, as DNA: TGCAGCGCCCAAGGAGGTTACAATGAGCAGTTCTTC. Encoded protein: CSAQGGYNEQFF.

CDR3 nucleotides: TGTGCCAGTAGTATAGAACCGGGAGTTGTCACCGGGGAGCTGTTTTTT. It encodes CASSIEPGVVTGELFF. The rearrangement links TRBV19 to TRBJ2-2; a weak D match, TRBD2 (6 bases). Looked up from germline, CDR1 is LNHDA and CDR2 is SQIVND (reference sequence). V was trimmed by 0 bases and J by 4 bases, leaving 12 bases between them. This CDR3 spans 16 amino acids.

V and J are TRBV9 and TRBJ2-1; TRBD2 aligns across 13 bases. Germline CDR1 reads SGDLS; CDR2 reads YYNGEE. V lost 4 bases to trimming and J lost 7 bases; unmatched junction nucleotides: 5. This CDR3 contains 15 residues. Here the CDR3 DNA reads TGTGCCAGCAGCCTACTAGCGGGAGGGAGTAATGAGCAGTTCTTC. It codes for CASSLLAGGSNEQFF.

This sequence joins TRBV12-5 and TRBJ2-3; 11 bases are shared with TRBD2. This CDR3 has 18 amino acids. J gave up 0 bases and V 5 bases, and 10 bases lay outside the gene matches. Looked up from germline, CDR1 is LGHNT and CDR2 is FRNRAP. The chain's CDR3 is CASGPRTSGLTSTDTQYF. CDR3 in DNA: TGTGCTAGTGGTCCCCGGACTAGCGGGCTCACTAGCACAGATACGCAGTATTTT.